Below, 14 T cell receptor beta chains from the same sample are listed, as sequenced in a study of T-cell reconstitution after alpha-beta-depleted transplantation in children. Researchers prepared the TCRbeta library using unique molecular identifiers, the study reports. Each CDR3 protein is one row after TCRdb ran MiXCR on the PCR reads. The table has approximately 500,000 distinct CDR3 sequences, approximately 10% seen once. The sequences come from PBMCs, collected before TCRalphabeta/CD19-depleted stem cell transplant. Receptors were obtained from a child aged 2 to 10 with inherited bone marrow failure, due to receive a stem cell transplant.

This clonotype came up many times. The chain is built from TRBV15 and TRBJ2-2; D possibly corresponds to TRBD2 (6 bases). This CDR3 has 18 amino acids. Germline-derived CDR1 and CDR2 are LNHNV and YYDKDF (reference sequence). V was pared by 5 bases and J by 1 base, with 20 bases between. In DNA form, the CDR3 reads TGTGCCACCAGCGACCCGCCCTATGCGGGGAGGAACACCGGGGAGCTGTTTTTT. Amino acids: CATSDPPYAGRNTGELFF. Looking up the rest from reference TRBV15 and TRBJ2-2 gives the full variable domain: DAMVIQNPRYQVTQFGKPVTLSCSQTLNHNVMYWYQQKSSQAPKLLFHYYDKDFNNEADTPDNFQSRRPNTSFCFLDIRSPGLGDTAMYLCATSDPPYAGRNTGELFFGEGSRLTVL.

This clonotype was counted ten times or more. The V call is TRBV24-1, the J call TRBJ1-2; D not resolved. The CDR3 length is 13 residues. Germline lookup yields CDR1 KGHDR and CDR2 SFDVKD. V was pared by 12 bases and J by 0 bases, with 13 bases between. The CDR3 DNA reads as TGTGCCGCCTCGGACGGCACTAACTATGGCTACACCTTC. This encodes CAASDGTNYGYTF.

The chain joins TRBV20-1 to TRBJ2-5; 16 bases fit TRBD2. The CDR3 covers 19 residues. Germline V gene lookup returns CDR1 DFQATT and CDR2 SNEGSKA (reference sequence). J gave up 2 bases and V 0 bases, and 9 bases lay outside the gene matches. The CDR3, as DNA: TGCAGTGCTAGAGATCCGGGACTAGCGGGAGGGCCCGGGCAAGAGACCCAGTACTTC. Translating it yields CSARDPGLAGGPGQETQYF.

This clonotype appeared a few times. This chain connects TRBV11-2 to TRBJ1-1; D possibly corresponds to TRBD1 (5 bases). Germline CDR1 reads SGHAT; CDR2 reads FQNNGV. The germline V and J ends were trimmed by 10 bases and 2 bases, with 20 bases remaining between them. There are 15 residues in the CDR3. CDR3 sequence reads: CATKGAPVLNTEAFF. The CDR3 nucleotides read TGTGCCACCAAAGGGGCCCCGGTTCTTAACACTGAAGCTTTCTTT. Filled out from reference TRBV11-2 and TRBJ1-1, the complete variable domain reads EAGVAQSPRYKIIEKRQSVAFWCNPISGHATLYWYQQILGQGPKLLIQFQNNGVVDDSQLPKDRFSAERLKGVDSTLKIQPAKLEDSAVYLCATKGAPVLNTEAFFGQGTRLTVV.

For the CDR3, the DNA is TGCAGTGCCTGGACAGGGGGCGGTAATTCACCCCTCCACTTT. Amino acid sequence: CSAWTGGGNSPLHF. The V and J genes are TRBV20-1 and TRBJ1-6; 11 bases are shared with TRBD1. The CDR3 loop spans 14 amino acids. Germline CDR1 and CDR2: DFQATT and SNEGSKA (reference sequence). The J segment lost 6 bases and the V segment lost 6 bases, leaving 4 bases of the junction unmatched.

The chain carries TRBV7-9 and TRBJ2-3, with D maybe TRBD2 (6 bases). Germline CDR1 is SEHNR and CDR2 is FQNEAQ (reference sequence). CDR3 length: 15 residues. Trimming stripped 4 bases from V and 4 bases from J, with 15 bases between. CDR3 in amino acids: CASSYRLVPSDTQYF. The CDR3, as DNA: TGTGCCAGCAGCTATCGACTAGTTCCGTCAGATACGCAGTATTTT. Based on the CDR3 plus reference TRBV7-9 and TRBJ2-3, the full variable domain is DTGVSQNPRHKITKRGQNVTFRCDPISEHNRLYWYRQTLGQGPEFLTYFQNEAQLEKSRLLSDRFSAERPKGSFSTLEIQRTEQGDSAMYLCASSYRLVPSDTQYFGPGTRLTVL.

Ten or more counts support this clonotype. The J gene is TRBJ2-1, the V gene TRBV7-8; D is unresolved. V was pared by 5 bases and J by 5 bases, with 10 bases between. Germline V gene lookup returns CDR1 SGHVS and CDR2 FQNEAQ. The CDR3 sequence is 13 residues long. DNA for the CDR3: TGTGCCAGCAGCGTTGGACGGGACAATGAGCAGTTCTTC. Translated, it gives CASSVGRDNEQFF.

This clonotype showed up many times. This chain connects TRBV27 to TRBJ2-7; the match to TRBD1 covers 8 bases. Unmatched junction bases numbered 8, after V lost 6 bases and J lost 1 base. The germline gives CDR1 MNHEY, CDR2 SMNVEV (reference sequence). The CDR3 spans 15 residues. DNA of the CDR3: TGTGCCAGCAGCTCCCCTGACAGGGGTTCCTACGAGCAGTACTTC. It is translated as CASSSPDRGSYEQYF.

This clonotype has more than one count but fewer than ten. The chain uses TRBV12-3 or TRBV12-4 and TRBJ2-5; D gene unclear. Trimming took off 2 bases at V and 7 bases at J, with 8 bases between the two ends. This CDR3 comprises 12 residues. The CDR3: CASSLNFGTQYF. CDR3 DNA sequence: TGTGCCAGCAGTTTAAATTTCGGGACCCAGTACTTC.

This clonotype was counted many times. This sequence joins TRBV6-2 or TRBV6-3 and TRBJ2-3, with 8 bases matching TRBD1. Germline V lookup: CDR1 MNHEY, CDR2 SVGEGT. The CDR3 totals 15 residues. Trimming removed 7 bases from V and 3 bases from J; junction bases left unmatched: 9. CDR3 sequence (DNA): TGTGCCAGCACCACCCCGGACAGGGAGACAGATACGCAGTATTTT. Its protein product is CASTTPDRETDTQYF.

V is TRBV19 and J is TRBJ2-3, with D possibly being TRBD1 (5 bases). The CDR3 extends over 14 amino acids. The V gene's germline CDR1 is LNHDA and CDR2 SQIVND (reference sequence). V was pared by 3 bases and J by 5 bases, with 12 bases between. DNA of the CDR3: TGTGCCAGTAGTATGGGGCTGAGAGGAGATACGCAGTATTTT. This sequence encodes CASSMGLRGDTQYF.

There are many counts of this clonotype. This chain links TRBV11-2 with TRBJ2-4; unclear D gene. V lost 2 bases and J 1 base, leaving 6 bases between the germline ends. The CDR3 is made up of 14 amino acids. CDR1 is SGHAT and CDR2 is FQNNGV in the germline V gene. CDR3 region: CASSLSPAKNIQYF. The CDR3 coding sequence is TGTGCCAGCAGCTTATCGCCGGCCAAAAACATTCAGTACTTC.

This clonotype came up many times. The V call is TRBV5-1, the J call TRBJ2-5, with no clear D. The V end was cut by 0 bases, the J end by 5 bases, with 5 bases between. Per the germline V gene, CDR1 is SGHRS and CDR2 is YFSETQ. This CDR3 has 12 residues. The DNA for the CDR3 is TGCGCCAGCAGCTTGGAGGCGGAGACCCAGTACTTC. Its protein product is CASSLEAETQYF.

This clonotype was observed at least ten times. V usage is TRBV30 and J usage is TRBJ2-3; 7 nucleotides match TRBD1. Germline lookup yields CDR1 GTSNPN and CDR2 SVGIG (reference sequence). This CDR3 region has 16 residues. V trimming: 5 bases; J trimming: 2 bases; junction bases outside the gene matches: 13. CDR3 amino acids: CAWGTLKTGTTDTQYF. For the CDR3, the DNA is TGTGCCTGGGGTACACTAAAGACAGGGACCACAGATACGCAGTATTTT.